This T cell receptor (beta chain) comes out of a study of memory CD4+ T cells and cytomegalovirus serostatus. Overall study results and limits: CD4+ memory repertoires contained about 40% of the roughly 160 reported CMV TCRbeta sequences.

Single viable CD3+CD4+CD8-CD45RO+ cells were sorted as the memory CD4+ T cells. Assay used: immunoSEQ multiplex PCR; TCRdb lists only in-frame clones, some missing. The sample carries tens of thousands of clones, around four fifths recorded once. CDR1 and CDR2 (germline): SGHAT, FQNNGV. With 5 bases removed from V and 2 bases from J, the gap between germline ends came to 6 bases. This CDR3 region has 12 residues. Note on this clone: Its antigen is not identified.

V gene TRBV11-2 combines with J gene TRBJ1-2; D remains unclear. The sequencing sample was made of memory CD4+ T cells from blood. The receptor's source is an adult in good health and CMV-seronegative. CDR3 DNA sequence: TGTGCCAGCAGCCCAGAAAACTATGGCTACACCTTC. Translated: CASSPENYGYTF.